The source of this T cell receptor (beta chain) is a study of blood T cell repertoires in COVID-19. Overall study: COVID-19 samples from acute and convalescent phases originated in the United States, Italy and Spain. Sources were T cells, B-cell-depleted T cells, or PBMCs; the material itself was cDNA or gDNA.

CDR1 is MNHEY and CDR2 is SMNVEV in the germline V gene (reference sequence). Trimming shortened V by 2 bases and J by 5 bases, and 13 bases separated the two germline ends. The CDR3 spans 15 residues. Study processing details: From reference gene primer amplification, estimates of nucleated cell counts were derived. Using immunoSEQ multiplex PCR, the repertoire was profiled, and TCRdb retains in-frame clones only, with some absent. D and trimming come from the DNA, and the V and J calls and clone size come from that table. Among about 340,000 clones, about 90% were seen once, and the ten largest hold roughly 3.4%.

The chain is built from TRBV27 and TRBJ1-5, with a weak D call TRBD1 (6 bases). Source material: peripheral blood. This TCR was recovered from a woman aged 18-30 years who had recovered from COVID-19. CDR3 in amino acids: CASSLVSGVDQPQHF. In DNA form, the CDR3 reads TGTGCCAGCAGTTTAGTTTCAGGGGTTGATCAGCCCCAGCATTTT.